This T cell receptor beta chain was observed in a study of blood T cell repertoires in COVID-19. Study-wide background: Collection of acute and convalescent COVID-19 samples took place in the United States, Italy and Spain. PBMCs, B-cell-depleted T cells, or T cells provided the cDNA or gDNA that made up the material.

CDR3 length equals 13 residues. Trimming left V 4 bases short and J 4 bases short, with 9 bases between. In Seattle, patients joined the study during active infection and were tracked longitudinally. Clones were sequenced by immunoSEQ multiplex PCR, and TCRdb holds only the in-frame ones, with some missing. Of around 37,000 clones listed, 84% are singletons. The source material was peripheral blood. This TCR derives from a man between 60 and 75 years old with COVID-19, enrolled during active disease. The V and J genes are TRBV12-3 or TRBV12-4 and TRBJ2-3, with D tentatively TRBD2 (6 bases). The CDR3 region has the DNA TGTGCCAGCAGTTATGGAGGGTCAGATACGCAGTATTTT. This sequence encodes CASSYGGSDTQYF.